This paragraph covers one TCR beta chain sequence. The data derive from a study of blood T cell repertoires in COVID-19. The protocol was immunoSEQ multiplex PCR, while the TCRdb copy is restricted to in-frame clones and leaves out a portion. In the table there are about 300,000 clones, less than 85% of which are singletons. Looked up from germline, CDR1 is LGHNT and CDR2 is FRNRAP. This CDR3 has 15 amino acids. The V segment lost 6 bases and the J segment 2 bases; nucleotides outside the gene matches: 3. The J gene is TRBJ1-5, the V gene TRBV12-5, with TRBD1 matching 11 bases. The TCR originated in a woman between 25 and 40 years old who had been exposed to COVID-19. The sample consisted of PBMCs or T cells enriched from blood (not recorded which). The CDR3 region has the DNA TGTGCTAGTGGACCGGGACAGGGGGGCAATCAGCCCCAGCATTTT. It translates to CASGPGQGGNQPQHF.